Listed below are T cell receptor beta chains from one sample, sequenced in a study of T cells in Graves' hyperthyroidism and ophthalmopathy. TCRdb ran MiXCR on the multiplex PCR reads and lists one entry per CDR3 protein. This sample yields some 270,000 distinct CDR3 sequences, of which more than 20% are seen a single time; under 40% belongs to the top ten. The sample comprised blood. These receptors were obtained from a middle-aged woman with Graves' ophthalmopathy. Each CDR3 is given with its conserved first and last residue. The D gene is left open where the match is weak. Clone size is shown for a subset of rows, as once, few, many or a class of expanded clone.

clone_size: many; v_call: TRBV11-1; j_call: TRBJ2-2; d_call: .; cdr3_nt: TGTGCCAGCAGCTTACAATTGGTAGCCGGGGAGCTGTTTTTT; cdr3_aa: CASSLQLVAGELFF
clone_size: .; v_call: TRBV6-2/TRBV6-3; j_call: TRBJ1-2; d_call: TRBD1; cdr3_nt: TGTGCCAGCAGAGATGTCGGGACAGGGCTTTATGGCTACACCTTC; cdr3_aa: CASRDVGTGLYGYTF
clone_size: .; v_call: TRBV12-3/TRBV12-4; j_call: TRBJ2-7; d_call: .; cdr3_nt: TGTGCCAGCAGCCAAGTGTGGAACGAGCAGTACTTC; cdr3_aa: CASSQVWNEQYF
clone_size: many; v_call: TRBV5-6; j_call: TRBJ2-2; d_call: .; cdr3_nt: TGTGCCAGCAGCCCGTCGGGTTACCAAAACACCGGGGAGCTGTTTTTT; cdr3_aa: CASSPSGYQNTGELFF
clone_size: few; v_call: TRBV4-1; j_call: TRBJ1-2; d_call: .; cdr3_nt: TGCGCCAGCAGCCTAGTTAAGGGGACCGCTGTAGACGTATATGGCTACACCTTC; cdr3_aa: CASSLVKGTAVDVYGYTF
clone_size: many; v_call: TRBV5-1; j_call: TRBJ2-4; d_call: .; cdr3_nt: TGCGCCAGCAGCTCCTGGGGGATCGAAGCCAAAAACATTCAGTACTTC; cdr3_aa: CASSSWGIEAKNIQYF
clone_size: .; v_call: TRBV30; j_call: TRBJ1-6; d_call: TRBD1; cdr3_nt: TGTGCCTGGAGTGTGGGACAGACTCGGACCCTCCACTTT; cdr3_aa: CAWSVGQTRTLHF
clone_size: many; v_call: TRBV24-1; j_call: TRBJ2-2; d_call: TRBD1; cdr3_nt: TGTGCCACCAGTGATACCACAGGGGCGAACACCGGGGAGCTGTTTTTT; cdr3_aa: CATSDTTGANTGELFF
clone_size: .; v_call: TRBV28; j_call: TRBJ2-7; d_call: TRBD1; cdr3_nt: TGTGCCAGCAGTTCCGGACAGGGGAGGCGCGAGCAGTACTTC; cdr3_aa: CASSSGQGRREQYF
clone_size: few; v_call: TRBV18; j_call: TRBJ2-5; d_call: .; cdr3_nt: TGTGCCAGCTCACCATTCGACGGCTGGGACCAAGAGACCCAGTACTTC; cdr3_aa: CASSPFDGWDQETQYF
clone_size: few; v_call: TRBV12-3/TRBV12-4; j_call: TRBJ2-5; d_call: .; cdr3_nt: TGTGCCAGCAGTTCTCCTCCCATCCAAGAGACCCAGTACTTC; cdr3_aa: CASSSPPIQETQYF
clone_size: .; v_call: TRBV6-1; j_call: TRBJ1-1; d_call: .; cdr3_nt: TGTGCCACCTTCGAGGTGGGTACTGAAGCTTTCTTT; cdr3_aa: CATFEVGTEAFF
clone_size: .; v_call: TRBV12-3/TRBV12-4; j_call: TRBJ2-5; d_call: TRBD1; cdr3_nt: TGTGCCAGCAGCCCTTGGGGTGACAGGGGCGGGACCCAGTACTTC; cdr3_aa: CASSPWGDRGGTQYF
clone_size: few; v_call: TRBV7-9; j_call: TRBJ2-5; d_call: TRBD1; cdr3_nt: TGTGCCAGCTCCCCCCGAGCAGGGGGTGGAGGAGAGACCCAGTACTTC; cdr3_aa: CASSPRAGGGGETQYF
clone_size: few; v_call: TRBV20-1; j_call: TRBJ2-7; d_call: .; cdr3_nt: TGCAGTGCTAGAGATAGTCGGAGCGGTTACTACGAGCAGTACTTC; cdr3_aa: CSARDSRSGYYEQYF
clone_size: many; v_call: TRBV19; j_call: TRBJ1-5; d_call: .; cdr3_nt: TGTGCCAGTAGTATTACGGGACACGGGTTTCAGCCCCAGCATTTT; cdr3_aa: CASSITGHGFQPQHF
clone_size: .; v_call: TRBV12-3/TRBV12-4; j_call: TRBJ1-1; d_call: .; cdr3_nt: TGTGCCAGCAGTCCCACACAGGGCTTCACTGAAGCTTTCTTT; cdr3_aa: CASSPTQGFTEAFF
clone_size: .; v_call: TRBV20-1; j_call: TRBJ1-2; d_call: TRBD1; cdr3_nt: TGCAGTGCTGCATCAGGGGGCGGGCATGGCTACACCTTC; cdr3_aa: CSAASGGGHGYTF
clone_size: many; v_call: TRBV30; j_call: TRBJ1-5; d_call: .; cdr3_nt: TGTGCCTGGAGTCCAGGGGGCAATCAGCCCCAGCATTTT; cdr3_aa: CAWSPGGNQPQHF
clone_size: many; v_call: TRBV20-1; j_call: TRBJ2-1; d_call: .; cdr3_nt: TGCAGTGCTGAGGGGGCGGGAGACTGGGGCAATGAGCAGTTCTTC; cdr3_aa: CSAEGAGDWGNEQFF
clone_size: .; v_call: TRBV20-1; j_call: TRBJ2-7; d_call: TRBD2; cdr3_nt: TGCAGTGCTAGAGGGGGTGGGAGCGGGAGTACCCAGTACTTC; cdr3_aa: CSARGGGSGSTQYF
clone_size: many; v_call: TRBV28; j_call: TRBJ2-1; d_call: .; cdr3_nt: TGTGCCAGCAGTTTGAGGGAGGCGGCGTACAATGAGCAGTTCTTC; cdr3_aa: CASSLREAAYNEQFF
clone_size: .; v_call: TRBV11-2; j_call: TRBJ2-2; d_call: .; cdr3_nt: TGTGCCAGCACCCCACTGGCGCGGTACACCGGGGAGCTGTTTTTT; cdr3_aa: CASTPLARYTGELFF
clone_size: .; v_call: TRBV11-1; j_call: TRBJ1-5; d_call: TRBD1; cdr3_nt: TGTGCCAGCAGCTTAGCGGACAGGGGCGGCAATCAGCCCCGGCATTTT; cdr3_aa: CASSLADRGGNQPRHF
clone_size: many; v_call: TRBV7-6; j_call: TRBJ1-1; d_call: .; cdr3_nt: TGTGCCAGCAGCGCCAACAGGGAGGGGAACACTGAAGCTTTCTTT; cdr3_aa: CASSANREGNTEAFF
clone_size: once; v_call: TRBV2; j_call: TRBJ2-7; d_call: TRBD2; cdr3_nt: TGTGCCGCCTCCGGCGGGCGGGAGCCCCAAGAAGTGCAGTACTTC; cdr3_aa: CAASGGREPQEVQYF
clone_size: many; v_call: TRBV28; j_call: TRBJ1-1; d_call: .; cdr3_nt: TGTGCCAGCAGTAGGACACCGTCGGGGGCTTTCTTT; cdr3_aa: CASSRTPSGAFF
clone_size: .; v_call: TRBV18; j_call: TRBJ1-2; d_call: .; cdr3_nt: TGTGCCAGCTCACCAAACACCGAATTCACAGGGTCCTATGGCTACACCTTC; cdr3_aa: CASSPNTEFTGSYGYTF
clone_size: many; v_call: TRBV12-3/TRBV12-4; j_call: TRBJ1-5; d_call: .; cdr3_nt: TGTGCCAGCAGTTCCCCCGGAAAACAGCCCCAGCATTTT; cdr3_aa: CASSSPGKQPQHF
clone_size: many; v_call: TRBV27; j_call: TRBJ2-5; d_call: .; cdr3_nt: TGTGCCAGCAGCAAGGGGTACCAAGAGACCCAGTACTTC; cdr3_aa: CASSKGYQETQYF
clone_size: many; v_call: TRBV12-3/TRBV12-4; j_call: TRBJ2-2; d_call: .; cdr3_nt: TGCGCCAGCAGCTTGGCAGGAGGCACCGGGGAGCTGTTTTTT; cdr3_aa: CASSLAGGTGELFF
clone_size: many; v_call: TRBV24-1; j_call: TRBJ1-5; d_call: .; cdr3_nt: TGTGCCACCAGTGCGGGGGATAGCAATCAGCCCCAGCATTTT; cdr3_aa: CATSAGDSNQPQHF
clone_size: few; v_call: TRBV6-5; j_call: TRBJ1-1; d_call: .; cdr3_nt: TGTGCCAGCAGTTACAATCGGGCGGAGACTGAAGCTTTCTTT; cdr3_aa: CASSYNRAETEAFF